These 20 T cell receptor beta chains were all obtained from the same sample, sequenced in a study of blood T cell repertoires in COVID-19. The method was immunoSEQ multiplex PCR; TCRdb's version includes in-frame clones alone and lacks a portion of them. The sample contains approximately 500,000 clones, 85% to 90% of which appear only once. Sequences were obtained from peripheral blood. The receptors come from a woman in her forties or fifties with COVID-19, enrolled during active disease.

This clone was picked up one time. J is TRBJ1-1 and V is TRBV18; 9 bases are shared with TRBD1. The CDR3 runs 16 residues. Germline V gives CDR1 KGHSH, CDR2 LQKENI. Losses at the gene ends were 4 bases for V and 4 bases for J; bases not matched to a gene: 10. The CDR3 loop is CASSRLTGQGGTEAFF. CDR3 bases: TGTGCCAGCTCACGACTGACGGGACAGGGCGGCACTGAAGCTTTCTTT.

The rearrangement uses TRBV5-1 and TRBJ1-6, with D possibly being TRBD1 (6 bases). Trimming removed 2 bases from V and 9 bases from J, with 12 bases in between. The V gene's germline CDR1 is SGHRS and CDR2 YFSETQ. There are 14 residues in the CDR3. The DNA of the CDR3 is TGCGCCAGCAGCTTCCCAGGGGAGGGTTCACCCCTCCACTTT. Translated, it gives CASSFPGEGSPLHF.

J is TRBJ1-1 and V is TRBV29-1; 11 nucleotides line up with TRBD1. Per germline, CDR1 SQVTM and CDR2 ANQGSEA. This CDR3 spans 15 amino acids. With 3 bases clipped from V and 4 bases from J, the junction kept 7 bases outside the gene matches. The CDR3 sequence is CSVDATGTGGTEAFF. The CDR3 DNA sequence: TGCAGCGTTGATGCCACCGGGACAGGGGGCACTGAAGCTTTCTTT.

The V and J genes are TRBV5-1 and TRBJ2-7, with D possibly TRBD1 on 6 matching bases. The V gene's germline CDR1 is SGHRS and CDR2 YFSETQ. The CDR3 contains 15 residues. V gave up 3 bases and J gave up 2 bases, with 15 bases separating them. CDR3 residues: CASSWRTAKTYEQYF. Here the CDR3 DNA reads TGCGCCAGCAGCTGGAGGACAGCTAAGACCTACGAGCAGTACTTC.

As concerns this clone: Other nucleotide sequences in the sample specify the same CDR3. Written as DNA, the CDR3 is TGTGCCAGCAGCCCAGGGGGTGGGACTGAAGCTTTCTTT. It specifies CASSPGGGTEAFF. V gene TRBV7-2 combines with J gene TRBJ1-1; TRBD1 aligns across 7 bases. V lost 5 bases, J lost 5 bases, and 5 bases stayed unmatched. Germline CDR1 and CDR2: SGHTA and FQGNSA. The CDR3 totals 13 residues.

The chain links TRBV12-5 to TRBJ2-2; tentative D call: TRBD1 (5 bases). CDR3 length equals 16 residues. V shed 7 bases and J shed 6 bases, with 21 bases lying between them. The V gene's germline CDR1 is LGHNT and CDR2 FRNRAP. The CDR3 bases are TGTGCTAGTGCCTCCACCCCGGCAGGGTCCGCCGGGGAGCTGTTTTTT. Protein: CASASTPAGSAGELFF.

The rearrangement joins TRBV5-1 to TRBJ2-1, with 8 bases that match TRBD1. CDR1 is SGHRS, CDR2 YFSETQ, per germline. Trimming at V came to 4 bases and at J to 6 bases, leaving 3 bases not matched to a gene. The CDR3 extends over 13 amino acids. The CDR3 nucleotides are TGCGCCAGCAGCGCGGGACAGGCCAATGAGCAGTTCTTC. Translated: CASSAGQANEQFF.

This chain uses TRBV19 with TRBJ2-1; 15 bases line up with TRBD2. Trimming removed 3 bases from V and 7 bases from J; junction bases left unmatched: 13. This CDR3 contains 19 residues. CDR1 LNHDA and CDR2 SQIVND come from the germline V gene (reference sequence). CDR3 coding DNA: TGTGCCAGTAGTATCCCGAATTTATGGACTAGCGGGGGGGTAAATGAGCAGTTCTTC. Encoded protein: CASSIPNLWTSGGVNEQFF.

The CDR3 is CASSEGTGDTNEKLFF. The CDR3 region has the DNA TGTGCCAGCAGCGAGGGAACAGGGGACACTAATGAAAAACTGTTTTTT. The chain joins TRBV9 to TRBJ1-4, with 7 positions matching TRBD1. Per the germline V gene, CDR1 is SGDLS and CDR2 is YYNGEE. The CDR3 is 16 residues long. V dropped 3 bases and J dropped 2; count of bases not matched to a gene: 7.

J is TRBJ2-7 and V is TRBV11-1; tentatively, D is TRBD2 (5 bases). The CDR3 extends over 16 amino acids. The V and J ends lost 2 bases and 0 bases respectively, with 14 bases between them. Germline CDR1 is SGHAT and CDR2 is FQDESV (reference sequence). The CDR3 reads CASSLTRRVVSYEQYF. Here the CDR3 DNA reads TGTGCCAGCAGCTTAACTCGGCGGGTCGTCTCCTACGAGCAGTACTTC. The full variable domain, completed using reference TRBV11-1 and TRBJ2-7, is EAEVAQSPRYKITEKSQAVAFWCDPISGHATLYWYRQILGQGPELLVQFQDESVVDDSQLPKDRFSAERLKGVDSTLKIQPAELGDSAMYLCASSLTRRVVSYEQYFGPGTRLTVT.

This clone came up once. At one end, the junction sequence differs from germline, possibly due to a read error. The chain is built from TRBV6-6 and TRBJ1-3; D is perhaps TRBD1 (6 bases). Germline CDR1 is MNHNY and CDR2 is SVGAGI (reference sequence). The CDR3 covers 16 residues. CDR3 sequence reads: CVSSPGHPFSGNTIYF. The DNA of the CDR3 is TGTGTCAGCAGTCCGGGACATCCCTTCTCTGGAAACACCATATATTTT.

In its sample, this clone was seen once. CDR3 region: CASVRGGGYEQYF. CDR3 bases: TGTGCCAGCGTTAGGGGTGGGGGGTACGAGCAGTACTTC. The chain couples TRBV6-5 to TRBJ2-7, with a tentative D call TRBD2 (6 bases). Germline V lookup: CDR1 MNHEY, CDR2 SVGAGI. The CDR3 covers 13 residues. V lost 8 bases and J 4 bases, leaving 15 bases between the germline ends.

J is TRBJ1-1 and V is TRBV5-1; 7 bases fit TRBD1. The V and J ends lost 5 bases and 3 bases, in that order; junction bases with no gene match: 7. The CDR3 loop spans 14 amino acids. CDR1 is SGHRS, CDR2 YFSETQ, per germline. CDR3 region: CASRATGRDTEAFF. In DNA form, the CDR3 reads TGCGCCAGCAGGGCGACAGGGCGGGACACTGAAGCTTTCTTT.

The chain carries TRBV4-2 and TRBJ2-3, with TRBD2 matching 9 bases. Trimming removed 1 base from V and 1 base from J; junction bases left unmatched: 9. There are 18 residues in the CDR3. Germline V gene data show CDR1 as LGHNA and CDR2 as YNFKEQ. Here the CDR3 reads CASSQGLAGPLRTDTQYF. The CDR3 bases are TGTGCCAGCAGCCAAGGTCTAGCGGGGCCTCTGCGCACAGATACGCAGTATTTT.

The V call is TRBV10-1, the J call TRBJ1-1, with a weak D call TRBD1 (6 bases). V gave up 2 bases and J gave up 0 bases, with 7 bases separating them. Germline CDR1 and CDR2: WNHNN and SYGVQD (reference sequence). This CDR3 spans 14 amino acids. CDR3 coding DNA: TGCGCCAGCAGTGAGGACAGGATGAACACTGAAGCTTTCTTT. It translates to CASSEDRMNTEAFF.

The chain employs TRBV19 and TRBJ1-2, with no clear D. This CDR3 comprises 14 residues. Trimming removed 6 bases from V and 2 bases from J, with 13 bases in between. Germline loops: CDR1 LNHDA, CDR2 SQIVND (reference sequence). CDR3 DNA: TGTGCCAGTAGCTCCCCTTCCGTGAACTATGGCTACACCTTC. Amino acid sequence: CASSSPSVNYGYTF. The full variable domain, in which reference TRBV19 and TRBJ1-2 provide the parts outside the CDR3, is DGGITQSPKYLFRKEGQNVTLSCEQNLNHDAMYWYRQDPGQGLRLIYYSQIVNDFQKGDIAEGYSVSREKKESFPLTVTSAQKNPTAFYLCASSSPSVNYGYTFGSGTRLTVV.

This chain links TRBV2 with TRBJ1-3; possible D gene TRBD1, 6 bases. Germline V lookup: CDR1 SNHLY, CDR2 FYNNEI. The V end was cut by 6 bases, the J end by 2 bases, with 11 bases between. This CDR3 has 14 residues. The CDR3 DNA sequence: TGTGCCAGCAGGTTGGGGACAACTGGAAACACCATATATTTT. It translates to CASRLGTTGNTIYF.

This clone was detected once. The chain carries TRBV5-1 and TRBJ1-1; 7 bases match TRBD1. The length of the CDR3 is 15 residues. Germline V gene lookup returns CDR1 SGHRS and CDR2 YFSETQ. The V and J ends lost 4 bases and 3 bases, in that order; junction bases with no gene match: 9. CDR3 bases: TGCGCCAGCAGCGCAAGAGGGGGCGCAGACACTGAAGCTTTCTTT. As protein: CASSARGGADTEAFF.

V and J are TRBV2 and TRBJ2-1; 9 nucleotides agree with TRBD2. The CDR3 is 15 amino acids. V was clipped by 10 bases and J by 3 bases; unmatched bases: 10. Germline V gene lookup returns CDR1 SNHLY and CDR2 FYNNEI. CDR3 nucleotides: TGTGCCACCCGAGGAGCGGGGGGCCTCTACAATGAGCAGTTCTTC. It yields the protein CATRGAGGLYNEQFF.

This clone was observed once. The chain is built from TRBV7-2 and TRBJ1-1; 9 bases map to TRBD1. Germline V CDR1 and CDR2: SGHTA, FQGNSA. The V segment lost 5 bases and the J segment 6 bases; nucleotides outside the gene matches: 13. The CDR3 is 16 amino acids. The CDR3 protein is CASSTDRGTLRAEAFF. CDR3 nucleotides: TGTGCCAGCAGCACGGACAGGGGAACACTAAGGGCTGAAGCTTTCTTT.